These 2 T cell receptor beta chains originate from one sample sequenced in a study of beta chain features in type 1 diabetes. The entirety of the isolated RNA underwent reverse transcription, so expressed TCRB transcripts were sequenced. This table comes from immunoSEQ multiplex PCR, and its TCRdb copy is limited to in-frame clones, with some not included. The sample shows about 260,000 clones, around 68% of them seen only once. The sample comprised naive CD4+ T cells from blood. These receptors were collected from a man aged 25 to 40 in good health.

This sequence joins TRBV4-3 and TRBJ2-7; maybe TRBD1 (5 bases). CDR1 is LGHNA, CDR2 YSLEER, per germline. Trimming removed 2 bases at V and 0 bases at J, with 14 bases between. The CDR3 loop spans 16 amino acids. In DNA, the CDR3 is TGCGCCAGCAGCCAACAGGGTTCCCCGAGCTCCTACGAGCAGTACTTC. It specifies CASSQQGSPSSYEQYF.

The chain has TRBV6-1 and TRBJ2-1; 8 nucleotides align to TRBD2. This CDR3 is 16 amino acids long. The germline V gene encodes CDR1 MNHNS and CDR2 SASEGT. Trimming at V came to 1 base and at J to 5 bases, leaving 7 bases not matched to a gene. The CDR3 DNA is TGTGCCAGCAGTGAAGTGCCTAGCGGGCCTAACAATGAGCAGTTCTTC. Translating gives CASSEVPSGPNNEQFF.